This T cell receptor (beta chain) originates from a study of control samples from healthy donors and cancer patients. CDR3 size: 14 residues. The germline CDR1 and CDR2 sequences are MNHEY and SVGAGI. Deletions cut 11 bases from V and 0 bases from J, with 16 bases between. Data came from immunoSEQ multiplex PCR; TCRdb stores just in-frame clones and leaves some out. The repertoire includes over 30,000 clones, roughly nine tenths of them detected once, and 1.6% sits in the top ten. The chain is built from TRBV6-5 and TRBJ1-1; D uncertain. The source material was PBMCs. The sequence came from a woman between 40 and 55 years old with lung cancer. The CDR3 DNA reads as TGTGCCGCCGGTATGAGGAGTATGAACACTGAAGCTTTCTTT. Its protein is CAAGMRSMNTEAFF.